This is a list of T cell receptor beta chains from one sample in a study of neoadjuvant anti-PD-1 for oral cavity cancer. Assay: immunoSEQ multiplex PCR; the TCRdb copy retains only in-frame clones and omits some. The sample yields 30,000 to 40,000 clones, roughly 89% seen once. The sample was PBMCs, taken before nivolumab (anti-PD-1) treatment. These receptors came from a person aged 35 to 85 with oral cavity squamous cell carcinoma. Both conserved end residues are part of each CDR3.

TRBV2,TRBJ2-7,CASSPERAAYEQYF
TRBV5-1,TRBJ1-1,CASSQGQMNTEAFF
TRBV11-2,TRBJ1-4,CASSLGGRINEKLFF
TRBV18,TRBJ1-2,CASSSNNYGYTF
TRBV4-3,TRBJ2-7,CASSQGAGYEQYF
TRBV9,TRBJ1-3,CASSVAGSGNTIYF
TRBV5-4,TRBJ1-6,CASSLGDREHAPLHF
TRBV5-1,TRBJ2-7,CASSLGGSSYEQYF
TRBV4-3,TRBJ1-4,CASSQGGFGTNEKLFF
TRBV10-3,TRBJ2-2,CAISENRVSGGELFF
TRBV11-2,TRBJ1-1,CASSRAWTEAFF
TRBV6-4,TRBJ2-2,CASSARGTGELFF
TRBV11-3,TRBJ2-5,CASSQSTGVTQYF
TRBV6-5,TRBJ2-1,CASSLQVVGEQFF
TRBV10-3,TRBJ1-5,CATGRTGGAKGNQPQHF
TRBV2,TRBJ1-5,CASSEEHGNQPQHF
TRBV11-2,TRBJ1-4,CASSQRLNEKLFF
TRBV7-9,TRBJ2-1,CASSGGGNHEQFF
TRBV19,TRBJ1-1,CASSIQGLNTEAFF
TRBV28,TRBJ1-4,CASSSKFSGLRNEKLFF
TRBV2,TRBJ2-7,CASSETRQGRKEYF
TRBV9,TRBJ2-1,CASSVEAGAYNEQFF
TRBV5-1,TRBJ2-7,CASSWGSSDEQYF
TRBV5-6,TRBJ2-3,CASSFLAGGTDTQYF
TRBV15,TRBJ2-7,CATTQGSSYEQYF
TRBV5-5,TRBJ2-5,CASSLGGQGQETQYF
TRBV6-1,TRBJ2-1,CASSGVRELDNEQFF
TRBV7-2,TRBJ2-5,CASTLTGERETQYF
TRBV4-3,TRBJ2-6,CASSQGIDGANVLTF
TRBV10-3,TRBJ1-6,CAISEGTGLYSPLHF
TRBV4-3,TRBJ2-1,CASSQEGRAVVDEQFF
TRBV9,TRBJ2-3,CASSAYGGAADTQYF
TRBV19,TRBJ2-2,CASSTSRPGMFF
TRBV5-4,TRBJ1-6,CAGGTGGNNSPLHF
TRBV25-1,TRBJ2-1,CASSSGRGALYDEQFF
TRBV4-3,TRBJ2-7,CASSQGPDYEQYF
TRBV6-6,TRBJ1-6,CASSNSPGTGGSPLHF
TRBV6-6,TRBJ2-7,CASSYKIGGEQYF
TRBV11-2,TRBJ1-1,CASIMRNTEAFF
TRBV27,TRBJ1-4,CASSSTGRVEKLFF
TRBV19,TRBJ1-1,CASLQGSGTEAFF
TRBV2,TRBJ2-3,CASSEGGGLTDTQYF
TRBV5-8,TRBJ2-3,CASSLQGTDTQYF
TRBV7-9,TRBJ2-1,CASSPSAPSFF
TRBV5-6,TRBJ2-7,CASSMDRGQFYEQYF
TRBV19,TRBJ2-3,CASSMGWRGSGVTDTQYF
TRBV9,TRBJ2-4,CASSPGQGDIQYF
TRBV7-9,TRBJ1-1,CAIGGRNTEAFF
TRBV6-5,TRBJ2-2,CASSRQGLNTGELFF
TRBV6-5,TRBJ1-6,CASSRDRGSSPLHF
TRBV9,TRBJ2-5,CASSVGLAEETQYF
TRBV27,TRBJ1-4,CASSGEQGAREKLFF
TRBV7-2,TRBJ2-3,CASSLGASGGTDTQYF
TRBV19,TRBJ1-2,CASSRDREMGGYTF
TRBV6-1,TRBJ1-4,CASTRDRGEKLFF